Presented here are 18 T cell receptor beta chains from one specimen sequenced in a study of identical twins. TCRdb processed the 5' RACE reads anew with MiXCR; each CDR3 protein has one entry. The table lists over 500,000 distinct CDR3 sequences, approximately 22% of them singletons. This sample also belongs to another study, concerning T cells expressing NK-cell markers.

Material: CD4+ T cells sorted from blood. These receptor sequences come from a woman between 18 and 29 years old in good health.

This clonotype was counted a few times. The chain carries TRBV5-1 and TRBJ1-2; possible D gene TRBD1, 6 bases. The CDR3 extends over 14 amino acids. CDR1 and CDR2 (germline): SGHRS, YFSETQ. V lost 2 bases and J lost 4, with 12 bases in between. CDR3 protein: CASSFSDSIYGYTF. CDR3 sequence (DNA): TGCGCCAGCAGCTTTTCGGACAGTATCTATGGCTACACCTTC.

This clonotype was picked up a small number of times. The rearrangement links TRBV10-2 to TRBJ2-7; D remains unclear. CDR1 WSHSY and CDR2 SAAADI come from the germline V gene. V lost 2 bases and J lost 2, with 7 bases in between. The CDR3 extends over 13 amino acids. CDR3 sequence reads: CASSEGVPYEQYF. In nucleotides, the CDR3 is TGCGCCAGCAGTGAGGGGGTTCCCTACGAGCAGTACTTC.

This chain connects TRBV7-2 to TRBJ2-3; 8 bases map to TRBD2. The CDR3 loop spans 17 amino acids. Germline V gene data show CDR1 as SGHTA and CDR2 as FQGNSA. The ends lost 6 bases at V and 1 base at J; junction bases unmatched: 12. CDR3 in DNA: TGTGCCAGCAGTAGGGTAGGGGCGGGAGGAGGCACAGATACGCAGTATTTT. Translating it yields CASSRVGAGGGTDTQYF.

This clonotype appeared a few times. The J gene is TRBJ2-7, the V gene TRBV18, with a possible D match to TRBD1 (5 bases). Per the germline V gene, CDR1 is KGHSH and CDR2 is LQKENI. V was clipped by 3 bases and J by 0 bases, with 12 bases between them. The CDR3 loop spans 15 amino acids. CDR3 amino acids: CASSPRGASSYEQYF. Here the CDR3 DNA reads TGTGCCAGCTCACCCCGTGGGGCCTCCTCCTACGAGCAGTACTTC.

This clonotype was seen a few times. The chain carries TRBV5-1 and TRBJ2-2; D gene ambiguous. Germline assignment: CDR1 SGHRS and CDR2 YFSETQ. The CDR3 totals 14 residues. V dropped 3 bases and J dropped 5 bases, with 11 bases sitting between them. CDR3 DNA: TGCGCCAGCAGCTCGGAACCATCGACCGGGGAGCTGTTTTTT. Its protein product is CASSSEPSTGELFF.

The rearrangement uses TRBV5-1 and TRBJ1-2, with D possibly being TRBD1 (5 bases). The CDR3 extends over 13 amino acids. In germline, CDR1 is SGHRS, CDR2 YFSETQ. V lost 7 bases and J 2 bases, leaving 12 bases between the germline ends. As DNA, the CDR3 is TGCGCCAGCGGCGAACAGGAGAACTATGGCTACACCTTC. As protein: CASGEQENYGYTF.

This clonotype occurred a few times. This chain connects TRBV6-2 or TRBV6-3 to TRBJ2-7, with 8 bases lining up with TRBD1. The CDR3 is 14 amino acids. V was clipped by 6 bases and J by 2 bases; unmatched bases: 6. The germline V gene encodes CDR1 MNHEY and CDR2 SVGEGT. CDR3: CASRRTGPPYEQYF. For the CDR3, the DNA is TGTGCCAGCAGAAGGACAGGGCCTCCCTACGAGCAGTACTTC.

This clonotype occurred a few times. The J gene is TRBJ2-1, the V gene TRBV5-1, with a possible D match to TRBD1 (6 bases). CDR1 and CDR2 from the germline V gene are SGHRS and YFSETQ. Trimming took 4 bases from V and 7 from J, leaving 15 bases between them. The CDR3 has 14 residues. The CDR3 loop is CASSPQGSNNEQFF. DNA of the CDR3: TGCGCCAGCAGCCCACAGGGTTCTAATAATGAGCAGTTCTTC.

The rearrangement uses TRBV20-1 and TRBJ2-6; D is uncertain. Trimming removed 2 bases from V and 2 bases from J, with 4 bases in between. CDR1 DFQATT and CDR2 SNEGSKA come from the germline V gene (reference sequence). CDR3 length equals 13 residues. In DNA, the CDR3 is TGCAGTGCTAGACTGCCTGGGGCCAACGTCCTGACTTTC. This translates into CSARLPGANVLTF.

There are many counts of this clonotype. The gene calls are TRBV11-3 and TRBJ2-2; 7 nucleotides match TRBD1. This CDR3 is 16 amino acids long. The germline gives CDR1 SGHNT, CDR2 YENEEA. V shed 1 base and J 1 base; nucleotides not matched to a gene: 3. The CDR3 here is CASSLGQGLNTGELFF. DNA of the CDR3: TGTGCCAGCAGCTTAGGACAGGGCCTGAACACCGGGGAGCTGTTTTTT.

This clonotype has only a few counts. This chain connects TRBV5-1 to TRBJ1-2; D perhaps matches TRBD1 (6 bases). Per the germline V gene, CDR1 is SGHRS and CDR2 is YFSETQ. This CDR3 has 16 residues. Trimming shortened V by 3 bases and J by 2 bases, and 17 bases separated the two germline ends. This CDR3 is CASSSGQPSGNYGYTF. CDR3 DNA: TGCGCCAGCAGCTCGGGACAACCCTCAGGGAACTATGGCTACACCTTC.

This clonotype has only a few counts. The V and J genes are TRBV15 and TRBJ1-2; perhaps TRBD1 as D (6 bases). Germline V gene data show CDR1 as LNHNV and CDR2 as YYDKDF (reference sequence). The germline V and J ends were trimmed by 4 bases and 8 bases, with 14 bases remaining between them. This CDR3 has 13 residues. The DNA for the CDR3 is TGTGCCACCAGCACGGCAAATCAGGGGGGCTACACCTTC. This codes for CATSTANQGGYTF.

This clonotype was seen ten or more times. V is TRBV12-3 or TRBV12-4 and J is TRBJ2-1; no clear D gene. CDR3 size: 12 residues. Trimming shortened V by 7 bases and J by 11 bases, and 15 bases separated the two germline ends. As DNA, the CDR3 is TGTGCCAGCAATGAAGGACCGAGGCAGCAGTTCTTC. This codes for CASNEGPRQQFF.

The chain joins TRBV18 to TRBJ2-5; D ambiguous. Trimming shortened V by 5 bases and J by 1 base, and 17 bases separated the two germline ends. CDR3 length: 16 residues. The germline V gene encodes CDR1 KGHSH and CDR2 LQKENI. The CDR3 DNA is TGTGCCAGCTCAGCCCAGAGGCTCCCCGGCCAAGAGACCCAGTACTTC. This translates into CASSAQRLPGQETQYF.

CDR3 loop: CASSPGLESATQYF. CDR3 sequence (DNA): TGCGCCAGCAGCCCGGGACTAGAGAGCGCTACGCAGTATTTT. The V and J genes are TRBV5-1 and TRBJ2-3, with 8 bases identical to TRBD2. CDR1 and CDR2 from the germline V gene are SGHRS and YFSETQ. Trimming took 4 bases from V and 8 from J; bases not matched to a gene: 9. The CDR3 is 14 residues long.

The chain recombines TRBV18 with TRBJ2-7; possibly TRBD1 for D (6 bases). CDR1 KGHSH and CDR2 LQKENI come from the germline V gene. With 2 bases removed from V and 3 bases from J, the gap between germline ends came to 11 bases. The CDR3 is 14 residues long. The CDR3 nucleotides are TGTGCCAGCTCACCAGTGACAGGAAACTACGAGCAGTACTTC. Protein product: CASSPVTGNYEQYF. The whole variable domain, remainder taken from reference TRBV18 and TRBJ2-7, is NAGVMQNPRHLVRRRGQEARLRCSPMKGHSHVYWYRQLPEEGLKFMVYLQKENIIDESGMPKERFSAEFPKEGPSILRIQQVVRGDSAAYFCASSPVTGNYEQYFGPGTRLTVT.

The J gene is TRBJ2-3, the V gene TRBV7-9, with 7 bases identical to TRBD2. This CDR3 is built from 16 residues. Looked up from germline, CDR1 is SEHNR and CDR2 is FQNEAQ (reference sequence). J gave up 2 bases and V 1 base, and 6 bases lay outside the gene matches. CDR3 protein: CASSLGGTTYTDTQYF. The CDR3 DNA follows: TGTGCCAGCAGCTTAGGGGGGACTACCTACACAGATACGCAGTATTTT. The complete variable domain, with remaining parts taken from reference TRBV7-9 and TRBJ2-3, reads DTGVSQNPRHKITKRGQNVTFRCDPISEHNRLYWYRQTLGQGPEFLTYFQNEAQLEKSRLLSDRFSAERPKGSFSTLEIQRTEQGDSAMYLCASSLGGTTYTDTQYFGPGTRLTVL.

This clonotype was recorded a few times. The V and J genes are TRBV5-1 and TRBJ2-5, with 10 bases aligning to TRBD1. The length of the CDR3 is 15 residues. J gave up 3 bases and V 2 bases, and 4 bases lay outside the gene matches. Germline CDR1 and CDR2: SGHRS and YFSETQ. This chain's CDR3 is CASSLMTGGEETQYF. CDR3 DNA: TGCGCCAGCAGCTTAATGACAGGGGGCGAAGAGACCCAGTACTTC. Based on the CDR3 plus reference TRBV5-1 and TRBJ2-5, the full variable domain is KAGVTQTPRYLIKTRGQQVTLSCSPISGHRSVSWYQQTPGQGLQFLFEYFSETQRNKGNFPGRFSGRQFSNSRSEMNVSTLELGDSALYLCASSLMTGGEETQYFGPGTRLLVL.